The present T cell receptor (beta chain) was sequenced within a study of human T cells and chemical hapten exposure. Overall study: The study sensitized with 2% DPC on an approximately 2 cm by approximately 2 cm patch of upper inner arm skin.

Each CDR3 protein gets one entry after TCRdb re-called the RACE reads with MiXCR. Of 96,000 or so distinct CDR3 sequences listed, about 9% are singletons. Germline V CDR1 and CDR2: MNHEY, SVGEGT. The CDR3 spans 14 residues. In the case of this clonotype: The target antigen is unknown. A junction boundary mismatches the germline segment, possibly from a read error.

The time point was: patch test 2, 6 weeks after DPC sensitization. Sample treatment: therapeutic diphenylcyclopropenone sensitization with weekly scalp DPC. Blood sampling preceded each patch test application. Study-wide results and limits: Compared with pre-sensitization or healthy control sets, expanded TCRs clustered more. TCRs at a frequency above 1 in 1000 stayed unchanged with DPC sensitization.

The V and J genes are TRBV6-2 or TRBV6-3 and TRBJ2-7; D not certain. The clonotype was recovered from a woman between 35 and 50 years old with alopecia areata. Some clones in this sample may be carry-over from other donors' samples. Sequencing used whole blood, obtained in connection with sensitization to the hapten diphenylcyclopropenone (DPC). This CDR3 is CANSPRTMFYEQYF. The CDR3 bases are TGTGCCAACAGTCCTCGCACTATGTTCTACGAGCAGTACTTC.